This entry lists 31 T cell receptor beta chains sequenced from one sample in a study of cytomegalovirus exposure and HLA in healthy donors. PCR amplification relied on 60 Vbeta primers (plus 13 Jbeta primers). Produced via immunoSEQ multiplex PCR; TCRdb's table is partial and in-frame only. The table lists 150,000 to 250,000 clones, about 81% of them singletons. Sequenced sample: PBMCs. The origin of the receptors is a woman aged 45-65 years in good health and CMV-seropositive.

This chain joins TRBV7-8 and TRBJ2-1; 11 nucleotides agree with TRBD2. The CDR3 totals 15 residues. The V segment lost 5 bases and the J segment 7 bases; nucleotides outside the gene matches: 7. Germline lookup yields CDR1 SGHVS and CDR2 FQNEAQ. The CDR3 DNA follows: TGTGCCAGCAGCCCTAGGCGGACTAGCGGGAATGAGCAGTTCTTC. Amino acids: CASSPRRTSGNEQFF.

This clone was seen a handful of times. The V and J genes are TRBV27 and TRBJ2-7; D is possibly TRBD1 (7 bases). V lost 5 bases and J 3 bases, leaving 17 bases between the germline ends. Germline CDR1 MNHEY, CDR2 SMNVEV (reference sequence). The CDR3 is made up of 15 amino acids. The CDR3 DNA reads TGTGCCAGCAGTAGGATTGGAGGGGGCCTCTACGAGCAGTACTTC. It encodes CASSRIGGGLYEQYF.

This clone has at least ten counts. In nucleotides, the CDR3 is TGTGCCAGCAGCTTCTTGACCGGGGAGCTGTTTTTT. Protein: CASSFLTGELFF. V and J are TRBV5-6 and TRBJ2-2; D gene uncertain. Germline loops: CDR1 SGHDT, CDR2 YYEEEE. This CDR3 has 12 residues. Deletions cut 2 bases from V and 5 bases from J, with 4 bases between.

V gene TRBV18 combines with J gene TRBJ1-1; D is possibly TRBD1 (5 bases). The V end lost 0 bases, the J end lost 6 bases, and 11 bases lay between the germline ends. This CDR3 has 14 residues. Germline CDR1 is KGHSH and CDR2 is LQKENI. The CDR3 DNA is TGTGCCAGCTCACCACCCGCAGGGAAAGCTGAAGCTTTCTTT. As protein: CASSPPAGKAEAFF.

The CDR3 region is CASSVGLAFSDEQFF. CDR3 nucleotides: TGTGCCAGCAGCGTAGGGCTAGCTTTCTCCGATGAGCAGTTCTTC. The chain is built from TRBV9 and TRBJ2-1; D possibly corresponds to TRBD2 (5 bases). Trimming removed 0 bases from V and 8 bases from J, with 15 bases in between. This CDR3 has 15 residues. The germline V gene has CDR1 SGDLS and CDR2 YYNGEE. Full variable domain (missing parts from reference TRBV9 and TRBJ2-1): DSGVTQTPKHLITATGQRVTLRCSPRSGDLSVYWYQQSLDQGLQFLIQYYNGEERAKGNILERFSAQQFPDLHSELNLSSLELGDSALYFCASSVGLAFSDEQFFGPGTRLTVL.

This chain uses TRBV10-2 with TRBJ2-2, with unresolved D. Germline V gene sequence: CDR1 WSHSY, CDR2 SAAADI. This CDR3 comprises 16 residues. V lost 4 bases and J 5 bases, leaving 17 bases between the germline ends. CDR3 protein: CASSVSGRIPTGELFF. CDR3 coding DNA: TGCGCCAGCAGTGTTTCAGGCCGGATCCCAACCGGGGAGCTGTTTTTT.

V is TRBV11-2 and J is TRBJ1-2, with 7 positions matching TRBD1. The trim removed 7 bases at V and 0 bases at J, leaving 17 bases unmatched. Germline V lookup: CDR1 SGHAT, CDR2 FQNNGV. The CDR3 totals 18 residues. The CDR3 is CASTSGAAGGSANYGYTF. In nucleotides, the CDR3 is TGTGCCAGCACCTCGGGGGCGGCAGGGGGTTCTGCTAACTATGGCTACACCTTC.

This chain connects TRBV7-2 to TRBJ2-7, with 15 bases matching TRBD2. The CDR3 is 17 amino acids. In germline, CDR1 is SGHTA, CDR2 FQGNSA. The junction had 8 bases not matched to a gene; V was cut back by 5 bases and J by 3 bases. The CDR3 loop is CASSPGLAGGRYYEQYF. DNA for the CDR3: TGTGCCAGCAGCCCAGGACTAGCGGGAGGGCGATACTACGAGCAGTACTTC.

The chain uses TRBV10-1 and TRBJ2-3, with TRBD2 matching 8 bases. There are 15 residues in the CDR3. Germline values: CDR1 WNHNN, CDR2 SYGVQD (reference sequence). J was trimmed by 7 bases and V by 6 bases; bases with no gene match: 12. CDR3 coding DNA: TGCGCCAGCAGCACCGGGACTAGTCTTCCTTATACGCAGTATTTT. Its protein product is CASSTGTSLPYTQYF.

This clone was counted between two and nine times. This chain uses TRBV7-9 with TRBJ2-7; 9 bases align to TRBD1. The V segment lost 5 bases and the J segment 2 bases; nucleotides outside the gene matches: 4. This CDR3 has 14 residues. Germline loops: CDR1 SEHNR, CDR2 FQNEAQ (reference sequence). The CDR3 bases are TGTGCCAGCAGCCTGGGACAGGGAACCTACGAGCAGTACTTC. Amino acid sequence: CASSLGQGTYEQYF.

As for this clone: One junction end disagrees with the germline gene, perhaps due to a read error. V and J are TRBV28 and TRBJ2-6, with a tentative D call TRBD1 (5 bases). This CDR3 has 17 residues. Germline loops: CDR1 MDHEN, CDR2 SYDVKM. The CDR3 loop is CASSLMGRTSGANGLTF. The CDR3 region has the DNA TGTGCCAGCAGTTTAATGGGCCGGACCTCTGGGGCCAACGGCCTGACTTTC. Drawing the rest from reference TRBV28 and TRBJ2-6, the complete variable domain is DVKVTQSSRYLVKRTGEKVFLECVQDMDHENMFWYRQDPGLGLRLIYFSYDVKMKEKGDIPEGYSVSREKKERFSLILESASTNQTSMYLCASSLMGRTSGANGLTFGAGSRLTVL.

The chain carries TRBV2 and TRBJ1-1; D possibly corresponds to TRBD1 (6 bases). The V end was cut by 3 bases, the J end by 3 bases, with 14 bases between. This CDR3 region has 15 residues. Per the germline V gene, CDR1 is SNHLY and CDR2 is FYNNEI. Here the CDR3 reads CASSDRRHRDTEAFF. DNA of the CDR3: TGTGCCAGCAGTGATAGGAGGCACAGGGACACTGAAGCTTTCTTT.

This rearrangement joins TRBV6-1 to TRBJ2-4; D uncertain. CDR3 length: 12 amino acids. The germline V and J ends were trimmed by 1 base and 7 bases, with 5 bases remaining between them. Germline V gene data show CDR1 as MNHNS and CDR2 as SASEGT. In DNA form, the CDR3 reads TGTGCCAGCAGTGAAGACAGCAACATTCAGTACTTC. Translated, it gives CASSEDSNIQYF.

The chain combines TRBV10-2 with TRBJ1-1; TRBD1 matches 7 bases. V shed 10 bases, J shed 3 bases, and the junction held 8 bases outside the gene matches. This CDR3 is 13 amino acids long. CDR1 WSHSY and CDR2 SAAADI come from the germline V gene. The CDR3 region has the DNA TGCGCCACCCGGGACAGCGACTACACTGAAGCTTTCTTT. Protein: CATRDSDYTEAFF.

To note about this clone: A junction end diverges from the germline sequence, so it may reflect a read error. This chain uses TRBV15 with TRBJ2-7; D is perhaps TRBD2 (5 bases). The CDR3 runs to 13 residues. Looked up from germline, CDR1 is LNHNV and CDR2 is YYDKDF (reference sequence). CDR3 sequence reads: CAASRGRSYEQYF. The CDR3 DNA reads TGTGCCGCCAGCAGAGGGCGGTCATACGAGCAGTACTTC.

The J gene is TRBJ2-7, the V gene TRBV28; TRBD2 agrees at 13 bases. Germline CDR1 and CDR2: MDHEN and SYDVKM. CDR3 size: 18 residues. V shed 6 bases, J shed 4 bases, and the junction held 15 bases outside the gene matches. The CDR3 loop reads CASSSAALAGGNPYEQYF. The CDR3 region has the DNA TGTGCCAGCAGCTCCGCGGCACTAGCGGGAGGGAACCCATACGAGCAGTACTTC. The variable domain in full, with the rest retrieved from reference TRBV28 and TRBJ2-7, is DVKVTQSSRYLVKRTGEKVFLECVQDMDHENMFWYRQDPGLGLRLIYFSYDVKMKEKGDIPEGYSVSREKKERFSLILESASTNQTSMYLCASSSAALAGGNPYEQYFGPGTRLTVT.

The chain carries TRBV19 and TRBJ1-4; 7 nucleotides match TRBD1. The CDR3 has 15 residues. The J segment lost 0 bases and the V segment lost 2 bases, leaving 0 bases of the junction unmatched. From germline, CDR1 is LNHDA and CDR2 SQIVND (reference sequence). The CDR3 DNA reads as TGTGCCAGTAGTATAACAGGGGCAACTAATGAAAAACTGTTTTTT. Its protein product is CASSITGATNEKLFF.

V gene TRBV10-3 combines with J gene TRBJ2-7; no reliable D call. V lost 5 bases and J 4 bases, leaving 15 bases between the germline ends. The CDR3 covers 14 residues. In germline, CDR1 is ENHRY, CDR2 SYGVKD. CDR3 DNA: TGTGCCATCAGTCTTAACCCAGAGACTTACGAGCAGTACTTC. Translation gives CAISLNPETYEQYF.

The rearrangement links TRBV6-1 to TRBJ2-7; 8 positions match TRBD1. With 0 bases clipped from V and 3 bases from J, the junction kept 4 bases outside the gene matches. From germline, CDR1 is MNHNS and CDR2 SASEGT. The CDR3 loop spans 15 amino acids. In DNA, the CDR3 is TGTGCCAGCAGTGAAGCCCAGGGGGCCCACTACGAGCAGTACTTC. It codes for CASSEAQGAHYEQYF.

V gene TRBV5-1 combines with J gene TRBJ2-7; perhaps TRBD1 as D (7 bases). There are 16 residues in the CDR3. Between the trimmed V and J ends, which lost 1 base and 1 base, there was a span of 15 bases. In germline, CDR1 is SGHRS, CDR2 YFSETQ. The CDR3 loop reads CASSLPGDSKSYEQYF. The CDR3 DNA reads as TGCGCCAGCAGCTTGCCGGGGGACAGTAAGTCCTACGAGCAGTACTTC. The full variable domain, its missing parts supplied by reference TRBV5-1 and TRBJ2-7, is KAGVTQTPRYLIKTRGQQVTLSCSPISGHRSVSWYQQTPGQGLQFLFEYFSETQRNKGNFPGRFSGRQFSNSRSEMNVSTLELGDSALYLCASSLPGDSKSYEQYFGPGTRLTVT.

The rearrangement joins TRBV19 to TRBJ2-3, with D unresolved. V was pared by 6 bases and J by 2 bases, with 9 bases between. This CDR3 contains 13 residues. Germline loops: CDR1 LNHDA, CDR2 SQIVND (reference sequence). The CDR3 sequence: CASSPLNTDTQYF. The CDR3 DNA follows: TGTGCCAGTAGCCCCTTAAACACAGATACGCAGTATTTT.

This chain links TRBV27 with TRBJ2-7; 9 nucleotides align to TRBD1. The CDR3 contains 15 residues. Unmatched junction bases numbered 10, after V lost 5 bases and J lost 5 bases. Germline V lookup: CDR1 MNHEY, CDR2 SMNVEV (reference sequence). In DNA form, the CDR3 reads TGTGCCAGCAGTAGGACAGGGGCCCTATTCGACGAGCAGTACTTC. Its translation: CASSRTGALFDEQYF.

The rearrangement links TRBV19 to TRBJ2-7; D unresolved. V shed 1 base and J shed 3 bases, with 7 bases lying between them. Germline CDR1 LNHDA, CDR2 SQIVND (reference sequence). This CDR3 has 13 amino acids. In nucleotides, the CDR3 is TGTGCCAGTAGTATAGGGGCCCGCTACGAGCAGTACTTC. Its translation: CASSIGARYEQYF.

The chain has TRBV28 and TRBJ2-3; 7 nucleotides match TRBD1. The CDR3 runs to 15 residues. CDR1 is MDHEN and CDR2 is SYDVKM in the germline V gene. V lost 5 bases, J lost 6 bases, and 11 bases stayed unmatched. CDR3 protein: CASSTKLGQLDTQYF. The CDR3 DNA reads as TGTGCCAGCAGTACTAAGTTGGGACAGTTGGATACGCAGTATTTT. Filled out from reference TRBV28 and TRBJ2-3, the complete variable domain reads DVKVTQSSRYLVKRTGEKVFLECVQDMDHENMFWYRQDPGLGLRLIYFSYDVKMKEKGDIPEGYSVSREKKERFSLILESASTNQTSMYLCASSTKLGQLDTQYFGPGTRLTVL.

The rearrangement uses TRBV6-1 and TRBJ2-7, with 7 nucleotides matching TRBD2. There are 14 residues in the CDR3. CDR1 and CDR2 (germline): MNHNS, SASEGT. Trimming took 7 bases from V and 5 from J; bases not matched to a gene: 11. This chain's CDR3 is CASMGTQGLDEQYF. CDR3 sequence (DNA): TGTGCCAGCATGGGGACCCAAGGACTAGACGAGCAGTACTTC.

This sequence joins TRBV7-2 and TRBJ1-2; TRBD1 is a possible D gene (5 bases). The CDR3 runs 14 residues. Trimming pared 1 base from V and 6 bases from J, leaving 12 bases between. The V gene's germline CDR1 is SGHTA and CDR2 FQGNSA. The CDR3 sequence is CASSLGSGLDGYTF. CDR3 DNA: TGTGCCAGCAGCTTAGGTTCAGGGTTGGATGGCTACACCTTC.

The V call is TRBV5-6, the J call TRBJ2-7; D perhaps matches TRBD1 (5 bases). Trimming left V 2 bases short and J 2 bases short, with 8 bases between. The CDR3 spans 13 residues. Germline V gene lookup returns CDR1 SGHDT and CDR2 YYEEEE. CDR3 DNA sequence: TGTGCCAGCAGCTTCCCGACAGCCTACGAGCAGTACTTC. It specifies CASSFPTAYEQYF.

The chain combines TRBV19 with TRBJ2-7; D is perhaps TRBD1 (7 bases). There are 12 residues in the CDR3. V dropped 6 bases and J dropped 3 bases, with 9 bases sitting between them. Per the germline V gene, CDR1 is LNHDA and CDR2 is SQIVND (reference sequence). The chain's CDR3 is CASSQGGYEQYF. The CDR3 region has the DNA TGTGCCAGTAGCCAGGGGGGCTACGAGCAGTACTTC.

The rearrangement uses TRBV5-1 and TRBJ2-5; 12 bases line up with TRBD2. J gave up 2 bases and V 1 base, and 6 bases lay outside the gene matches. The CDR3 loop spans 17 amino acids. Germline CDR1 is SGHRS and CDR2 is YFSETQ. CDR3 residues: CASSLPRLAGAQETQYF. CDR3 nucleotides: TGCGCCAGCAGCTTGCCGAGACTAGCGGGAGCTCAAGAGACCCAGTACTTC.

The chain has TRBV5-1 and TRBJ1-1; D might be TRBD1 (5 bases). CDR1 and CDR2 (germline): SGHRS, YFSETQ. There are 16 residues in the CDR3. The V and J ends lost 4 bases and 5 bases respectively, with 21 bases between them. The CDR3 sequence: CASSNPQAGGWTEAFF. The CDR3 nucleotides read TGCGCCAGCAGCAATCCCCAGGCCGGGGGGTGGACTGAAGCTTTCTTT.

The chain employs TRBV9 and TRBJ2-1; TRBD2 matches 7 bases. Unmatched junction bases numbered 8, after V lost 4 bases and J lost 4 bases. The CDR3 consists of 15 residues. From germline, CDR1 is SGDLS and CDR2 YYNGEE. The CDR3 DNA is TGTGCCAGCAGCTGGGGAGGGGAGCAATACAATGAGCAGTTCTTC. This encodes CASSWGGEQYNEQFF.